This T cell receptor (beta chain) was found in a study of cytomegalovirus exposure and HLA in healthy donors. Use of 60 Vbeta and 13 Jbeta primers characterized the PCR. Using immunoSEQ multiplex PCR, the repertoire was profiled, and TCRdb retains in-frame clones only, with some absent. The data show about 260,000 clones, under 80% seen once. Trimming removed 1 base from V and 8 bases from J, with 5 bases in between. In germline, CDR1 is DFQATT, CDR2 SNEGSKA (reference sequence). This CDR3 comprises 10 residues. Sequencing was done on a sample of PBMCs. This clonotype was sampled from a female donor in good health and CMV-seronegative. The rearrangement links TRBV20-1 to TRBJ1-2; D call uncertain. CDR3 sequence (DNA): TGCAGTGCTAGAGGGGAGGGCTACACCTTC. Encoded protein: CSARGEGYTF.